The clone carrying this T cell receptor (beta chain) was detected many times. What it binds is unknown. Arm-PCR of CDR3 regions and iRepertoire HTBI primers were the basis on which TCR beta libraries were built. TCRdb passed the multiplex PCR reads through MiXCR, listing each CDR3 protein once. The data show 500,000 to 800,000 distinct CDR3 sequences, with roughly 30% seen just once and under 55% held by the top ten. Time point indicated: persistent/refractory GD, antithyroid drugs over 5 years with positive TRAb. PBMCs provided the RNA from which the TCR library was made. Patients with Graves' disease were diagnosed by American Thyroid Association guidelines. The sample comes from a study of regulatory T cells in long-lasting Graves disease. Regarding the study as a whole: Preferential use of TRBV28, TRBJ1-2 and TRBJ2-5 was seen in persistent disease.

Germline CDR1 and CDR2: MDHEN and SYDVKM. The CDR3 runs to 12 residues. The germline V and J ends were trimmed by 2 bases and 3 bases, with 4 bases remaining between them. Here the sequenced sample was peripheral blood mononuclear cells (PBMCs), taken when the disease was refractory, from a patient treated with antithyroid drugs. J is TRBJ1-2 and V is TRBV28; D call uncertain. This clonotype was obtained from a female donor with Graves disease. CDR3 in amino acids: CASSLVDYGYTF. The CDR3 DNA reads TGTGCCAGCAGTTTAGTGGACTATGGCTACACCTTC.